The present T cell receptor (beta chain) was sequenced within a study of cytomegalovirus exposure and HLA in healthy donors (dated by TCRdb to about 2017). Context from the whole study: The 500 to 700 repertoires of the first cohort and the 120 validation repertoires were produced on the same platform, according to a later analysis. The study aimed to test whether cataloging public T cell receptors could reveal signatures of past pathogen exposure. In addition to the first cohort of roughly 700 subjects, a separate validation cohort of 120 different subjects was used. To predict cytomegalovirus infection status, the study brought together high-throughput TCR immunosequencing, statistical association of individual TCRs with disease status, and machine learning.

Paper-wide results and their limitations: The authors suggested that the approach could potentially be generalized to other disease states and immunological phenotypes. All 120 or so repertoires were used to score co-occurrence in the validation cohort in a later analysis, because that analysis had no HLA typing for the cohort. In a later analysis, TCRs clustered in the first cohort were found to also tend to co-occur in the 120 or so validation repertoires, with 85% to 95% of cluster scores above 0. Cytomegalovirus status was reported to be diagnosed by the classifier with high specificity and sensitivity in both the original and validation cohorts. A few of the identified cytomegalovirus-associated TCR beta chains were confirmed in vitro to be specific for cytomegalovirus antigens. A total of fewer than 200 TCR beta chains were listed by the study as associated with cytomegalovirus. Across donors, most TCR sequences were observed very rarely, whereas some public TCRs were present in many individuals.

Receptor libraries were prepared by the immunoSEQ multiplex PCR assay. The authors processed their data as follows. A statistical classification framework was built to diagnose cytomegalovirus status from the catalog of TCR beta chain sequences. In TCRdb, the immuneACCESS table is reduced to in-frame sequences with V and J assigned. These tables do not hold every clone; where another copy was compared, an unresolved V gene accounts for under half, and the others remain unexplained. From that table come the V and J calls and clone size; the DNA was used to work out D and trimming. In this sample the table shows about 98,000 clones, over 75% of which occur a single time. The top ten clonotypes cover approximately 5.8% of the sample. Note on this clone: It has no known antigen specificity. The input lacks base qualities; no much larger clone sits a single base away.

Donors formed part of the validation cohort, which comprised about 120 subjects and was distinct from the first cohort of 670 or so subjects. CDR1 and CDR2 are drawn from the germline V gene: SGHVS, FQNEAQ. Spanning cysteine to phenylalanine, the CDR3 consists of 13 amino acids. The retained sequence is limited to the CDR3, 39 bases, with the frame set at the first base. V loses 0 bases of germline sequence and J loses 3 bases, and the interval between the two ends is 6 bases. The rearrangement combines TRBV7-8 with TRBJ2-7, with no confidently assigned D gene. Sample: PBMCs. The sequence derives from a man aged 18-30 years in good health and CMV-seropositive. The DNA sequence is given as TGTGCCAGCAGCTTAGCGTCAGTCTACGAGCAGTACTTC. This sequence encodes CASSLASVYEQYF.